This TCR beta chain was profiled in a study of cytomegalovirus exposure and HLA in healthy donors. The PCR contained 60 Vbeta and 13 Jbeta primers. TCRdb's table, derived via immunoSEQ multiplex PCR, lists solely in-frame clones and lacks some. The repertoire has 200,000 or so clones, about 79% of them found once; the top ten carry roughly 0.097%. Germline-derived CDR1 and CDR2 are MNHNS and SASEGT. Trimming cost V 0 bases and J 3 bases, with 10 bases left between them. The CDR3 is 15 amino acids. Sequenced input: PBMCs. The sequence was collected from a boy between 2 and 10 years old in good health and CMV-seronegative. This chain connects TRBV6-1 to TRBJ2-3; maybe TRBD2 (5 bases). CDR3 DNA: TGTGCCAGCAGTGAAGCGCTCCGGAGGACAGATACGCAGTATTTT. Translated: CASSEALRRTDTQYF.